This T cell receptor (beta chain) comes out of a study of blood T cell repertoires in COVID-19. The CDR3 has 12 amino acids. Deletions cut 5 bases from V and 5 bases from J, with 9 bases between. From germline, CDR1 is SGHVS and CDR2 FQNEAQ. The assay was immunoSEQ multiplex PCR, and TCRdb's table has in-frame clones only and misses some. Of some 220,000 clones listed, under 90% are singletons. The chain carries TRBV7-8 and TRBJ1-2; D unresolved. This clonotype was obtained from a woman aged 55-75 years who had recovered from COVID-19. The specimen was peripheral blood. The CDR3 region is CASSRHKYGYTF. In nucleotides, the CDR3 is TGTGCCAGCAGCCGACACAAGTATGGCTACACCTTC.